Presented here are 17 T cell receptor beta chains from one specimen sequenced in a study of response to subunit inactivated influenza vaccine. From the RT-PCR reads, TCRdb called clonotypes with MiXCR, one entry per CDR3 protein. The table lists roughly 570,000 distinct CDR3 sequences, about 15% of them singletons. Sequenced material: PBMCs from blood, taken 11 to 12 days after vaccination. These receptors originate from a man aged 45 to 65 who received an inactivated influenza vaccine.

The genes are TRBV20-1 and TRBJ1-1, with a possible D match to TRBD1 (6 bases). The CDR3 spans 15 residues. The V gene's germline CDR1 is DFQATT and CDR2 SNEGSKA (reference sequence). The V end was cut by 0 bases, the J end by 8 bases, with 19 bases between. The CDR3 nucleotides read TGCAGTGCTAGAGACCTAGGGACATCGGGTCTGGAAGCTTTCTTT. The encoded protein is CSARDLGTSGLEAFF.

This clonotype was seen only a few times. The chain combines TRBV20-1 with TRBJ2-1, with D hard to call. From germline, CDR1 is DFQATT and CDR2 SNEGSKA (reference sequence). The length of the CDR3 is 15 residues. The V gene lost 0 bases and the J gene lost 2 bases, with 11 bases spanning the gap. The CDR3 DNA sequence: TGCAGTGCTAGAGATCTCCGGAGAGCCTACAATGAGCAGTTCTTC. Translation gives CSARDLRRAYNEQFF.

The rearrangement joins TRBV19 to TRBJ2-1, with D perhaps matching TRBD2 (6 bases). The germline V gene has CDR1 LNHDA and CDR2 SQIVND (reference sequence). The CDR3 extends over 16 amino acids. Trimming shortened V by 4 bases and J by 10 bases, and 23 bases separated the two germline ends. Here the CDR3 DNA reads TGTGCCAGTAGTAGGGGGGTTCAGGCTGGGGCCTGGGAGCAGTTCTTC. This codes for CASSRGVQAGAWEQFF.

This clonotype was seen more than once but under ten times. Here the CDR3 reads CSARDAGAGAIYAYEQYF. In DNA form, the CDR3 reads TGCAGTGCTAGAGATGCCGGGGCAGGGGCTATTTATGCTTACGAGCAGTACTTC. The J gene is TRBJ2-7, the V gene TRBV20-1; tentative D call: TRBD1 (6 bases). The CDR3 contains 18 residues. With 0 bases removed from V and 4 bases from J, the gap between germline ends came to 25 bases. Germline V gene sequence: CDR1 DFQATT, CDR2 SNEGSKA (reference sequence).

This clonotype has more than one count but fewer than ten. This chain joins TRBV4-2 and TRBJ1-1, with TRBD1 as a possible D gene (6 bases). The CDR3 is 15 residues long. V lost 1 base and J lost 4, with 13 bases in between. CDR1 and CDR2 (germline): LGHNA, YNFKEQ. CDR3 sequence (DNA): TGTGCCAGCAGCCAAGCTAGGGGGTTAGGCACTGAAGCTTTCTTT. Translating gives CASSQARGLGTEAFF.

The chain joins TRBV11-1 to TRBJ2-3; TRBD1 matches 7 bases. Germline V gives CDR1 SGHAT, CDR2 FQDESV (reference sequence). This CDR3 spans 18 amino acids. The V gene end was trimmed by 5 bases and the J gene end by 3 bases; junction bases not matched to a gene: 17. DNA for the CDR3: TGTGCCAGCAGCCGTGCCCGCTTCGGACAGGATACGACAGATACGCAGTATTTT. Encoded protein: CASSRARFGQDTTDTQYF.

This clonotype was seen a handful of times. This chain links TRBV4-1 with TRBJ2-7, with a tentative D call TRBD1 (6 bases). Deletions cut 4 bases from V and 8 bases from J, with 18 bases between. CDR1 is MGHRA, CDR2 YSYEKL, per germline. This CDR3 contains 14 residues. The CDR3 reads CASSLRQDPTKQYF. Here the CDR3 DNA reads TGCGCCAGCAGCCTTCGACAGGACCCTACGAAGCAGTACTTC.

The rearrangement uses TRBV29-1 and TRBJ2-7; D call uncertain. Germline assignment: CDR1 SQVTM and CDR2 ANQGSEA. The CDR3 is 10 amino acids. The V end lost 4 bases, the J end lost 6 bases, and 7 bases lay between the germline ends. CDR3 amino acids: CSVGEREQYF. The CDR3 coding sequence is TGCAGCGTTGGGGAACGCGAGCAGTACTTC.

This clonotype was detected ten times or more. The chain uses TRBV7-2 and TRBJ1-5; D uncertain. The ends were cut back, 1 base at V and 7 bases at J, with 8 bases in the middle. This CDR3 comprises 13 residues. CDR1 and CDR2 from the germline V gene are SGHTA and FQGNSA. DNA for the CDR3: TGTGCCAGCAGCTTAGTTGGCGGGCAGCCCCAGCATTTT. It is translated as CASSLVGGQPQHF.

The CDR3 DNA is TGTGCCAGCAGCTCGGGACTAGAGACCCAGTACTTC. Encoded protein: CASSSGLETQYF. This chain uses TRBV7-7 with TRBJ2-5; tentative D call: TRBD2 (6 bases). In germline, CDR1 is SSHAT, CDR2 FNYEAQ (reference sequence). Trimming removed 4 bases from V and 4 bases from J, with 7 bases in between. The CDR3 spans 12 residues.

At least ten counts were recorded for this clonotype. The chain combines TRBV20-1 with TRBJ2-7; tentatively, D is TRBD2 (5 bases). The V end lost 4 bases, the J end lost 3 bases, and 16 bases lay between the germline ends. This CDR3 comprises 14 residues. Germline V gene sequence: CDR1 DFQATT, CDR2 SNEGSKA (reference sequence). This chain's CDR3 is CSATGLSAFYEQYF. CDR3 coding DNA: TGCAGTGCTACTGGACTTAGCGCCTTCTACGAGCAGTACTTC.

The V call is TRBV27, the J call TRBJ1-1; no definite D call. Trimming shortened V by 5 bases and J by 0 bases, and 7 bases separated the two germline ends. The length of the CDR3 is 13 residues. The germline CDR1 and CDR2 sequences are MNHEY and SMNVEV (reference sequence). The CDR3 is CASSTVLNTEAFF. The CDR3, as DNA: TGTGCCAGCAGTACAGTTCTGAACACTGAAGCTTTCTTT.

The chain carries TRBV20-1 and TRBJ2-7; D gene unclear. Germline lookup yields CDR1 DFQATT and CDR2 SNEGSKA (reference sequence). Trimming left V 6 bases short and J 6 bases short, with 21 bases between. The CDR3 totals 14 residues. The CDR3 is CSAQEIPLLGEQYF. The CDR3 DNA is TGCAGTGCACAAGAAATACCCCTTCTGGGCGAGCAGTACTTC.

On this clonotype: Given a much more abundant clone one base away, this may be a read error. CDR3 residues: CASTWGSGANVLTF. CDR3 sequence (DNA): TGTGCCAGCACCTGGGGGTCTGGGGCCAACGTCCTGACTTTC. The chain couples TRBV12-3 or TRBV12-4 to TRBJ2-6, with D possibly called TRBD1 or TRBD2 (5 bases each). Trimming took off 7 bases at V and 1 base at J, with 8 bases between the two ends. This CDR3 is 14 amino acids long.

The J gene is TRBJ1-2, the V gene TRBV5-5; 7 bases line up with TRBD1. Germline assignment: CDR1 SGHKS and CDR2 YYEKEE (reference sequence). This CDR3 has 14 amino acids. Trimming took 0 bases from V and 6 from J; bases not matched to a gene: 5. This CDR3 reads CASSLAGGKDGYTF. CDR3 DNA: TGTGCCAGCAGCTTGGCAGGGGGGAAAGATGGCTACACCTTC.

This clonotype has a handful of counts. It may be a read error: a sequence one base away is much more abundant. V gene TRBV12-3 or TRBV12-4 combines with J gene TRBJ2-7, with D perhaps assigned TRBD1 or TRBD2 (5 bases each). Trimming removed 5 bases from V and 0 bases from J, with 8 bases in between. This CDR3 spans 13 amino acids. The CDR3 DNA reads as TGTGCCAGCAGTCGGGACGTCTCCTACGAGCAGTACTTC. It encodes CASSRDVSYEQYF.

This clonotype turned up a few times. The V gene is TRBV28, the J gene TRBJ1-5; D possibly corresponds to TRBD1 (6 bases). CDR3 length: 14 residues. V lost 8 bases and J lost 0, with 11 bases in between. CDR1 MDHEN and CDR2 SYDVKM come from the germline V gene. This CDR3 reads CASGRGDSNQPQHF. CDR3 DNA sequence: TGTGCCAGCGGAAGGGGGGATAGCAATCAGCCCCAGCATTTT.